This entry describes one T cell receptor beta chain. Its antigen is currently unknown. The repertoire was sequenced with immunoSEQ multiplex PCR; TCRdb's copy has only in-frame clones and lacks some. This sample carries about 86,000 clones, 70% to 80% of them seen once, and the ten largest clones take 21%. The data originate from a study of T cell responses to AZD1222 COVID-19 vaccine. Background on the study: Pooled together were second doses at about 4 or about 12 weeks. General study findings and limits: Donors were mostly white British, more females; clonal diversity possibly underestimated. Nearly half of the spike-specific TCRs reportedly recognize variant regions that carry no mutations.

Germline lookup yields CDR1 SGHTA and CDR2 FQGNSA. J was trimmed by 4 bases and V by 2 bases; bases with no gene match: 10. This CDR3 is built from 17 residues. This TCR was recovered from an adult in good health. This chain connects TRBV7-2 to TRBJ2-2; TRBD2 aligns across 7 bases. The material was peripheral blood, obtained on day 0 of AZD1222 vaccination. CDR3 region: CASSLFVAGAGTGELFF. Here the CDR3 DNA reads TGTGCCAGCAGCTTATTCGTTGCGGGAGCGGGCACCGGGGAGCTGTTTTTT.